This T cell receptor beta chain was documented in a study of T cell repertoires in ileal Crohn's disease. V lost 8 bases, J lost 5 bases, and 13 bases lay in between. The CDR3 length is 13 residues. Per the germline V gene, CDR1 is MNHEY and CDR2 is SVGAGI. Profiled with immunoSEQ multiplex PCR; TCRdb holds only in-frame clones, not every one. The sample carries more than 11,000 clones, around 84% recorded once. The chain has TRBV6-5 and TRBJ1-5; no clear D. Sequenced input: ileal tissue. This clonotype was obtained from an adult with Crohn's disease. In DNA, the CDR3 is TGTGCCAGCGGGCGGGATCGAGATCAGCCCCAGCATTTT. Its translation is CASGRDRDQPQHF.